This T cell receptor beta chain originates from a study of radiation and T cells in renal cell carcinoma. Assay used: immunoSEQ multiplex PCR; TCRdb lists only in-frame clones, some missing. The top ten clones hold roughly 13% of a sample with 160,000 or so clones, 80% to 90% of them seen once. Time point: blood 2 weeks post-SBRT. Treatment given: 15 Gy SBRT to primary tumor, nephrectomy 4 weeks later. V was shortened by 0 bases and J by 5 bases, with 7 bases between the two germline ends. The CDR3 runs to 13 residues. From germline, CDR1 is LNHNV and CDR2 YYDKDF (reference sequence). The chain recombines TRBV15 with TRBJ1-2, with D unclear. The TCR originated in a woman in her fifties or sixties with renal cell carcinoma. The source was blood, collected from a patient whose treatment included radiotherapy and nephrectomy. The CDR3: CATSRDFDYGYTF. The CDR3 coding sequence is TGTGCCACCAGCAGAGATTTCGATTATGGCTACACCTTC.